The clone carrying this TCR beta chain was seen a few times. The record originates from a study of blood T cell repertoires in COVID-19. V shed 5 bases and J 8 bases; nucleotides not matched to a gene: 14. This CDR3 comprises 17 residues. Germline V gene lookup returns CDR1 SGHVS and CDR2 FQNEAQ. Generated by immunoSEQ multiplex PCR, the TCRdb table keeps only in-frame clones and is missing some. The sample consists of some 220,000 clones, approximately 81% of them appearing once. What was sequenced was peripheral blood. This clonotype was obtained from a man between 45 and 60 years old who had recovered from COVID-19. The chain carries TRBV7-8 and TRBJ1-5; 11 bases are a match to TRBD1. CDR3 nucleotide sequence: TGTGCCAGCAGCCCACCGGGACAGGGGGTTTGGGGTGAGCCCCAGCATTTT. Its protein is CASSPPGQGVWGEPQHF.